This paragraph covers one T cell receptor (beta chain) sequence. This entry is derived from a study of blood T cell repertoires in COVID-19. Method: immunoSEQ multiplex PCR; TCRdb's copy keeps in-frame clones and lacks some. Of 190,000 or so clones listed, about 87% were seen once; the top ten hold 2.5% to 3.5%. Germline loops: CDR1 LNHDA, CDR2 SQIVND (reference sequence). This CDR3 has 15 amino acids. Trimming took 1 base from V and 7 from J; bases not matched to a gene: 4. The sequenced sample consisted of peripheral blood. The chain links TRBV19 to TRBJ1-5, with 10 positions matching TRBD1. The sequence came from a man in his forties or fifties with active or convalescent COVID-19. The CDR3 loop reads CASSIGQGARQPQHF. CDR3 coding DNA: TGTGCCAGTAGTATAGGACAGGGGGCAAGGCAGCCCCAGCATTTT.